The next 10 T cell receptor beta chains were all read from a single sample in a study of control samples from healthy donors and cancer patients. The table came from immunoSEQ multiplex PCR; TCRdb's copy has only in-frame clones and leaves some out. Of 150,000 to 200,000 clones in the sample, over 85% are singletons; the top ten hold about 11%. Sequenced: blood. The receptors shown here come from a young man in good health.

The rearrangement links TRBV19 to TRBJ1-1; tentative D call: TRBD1 (5 bases). The germline V and J ends were trimmed by 3 bases and 10 bases, with 15 bases remaining between them. This CDR3 spans 13 amino acids. CDR1 and CDR2 (germline): LNHDA, SQIVND (reference sequence). The CDR3 loop is CASSIFSLGGAFF. As DNA, the CDR3 is TGTGCCAGTAGTATTTTTAGCCTGGGGGGAGCTTTCTTT.

The rearrangement links TRBV29-1 to TRBJ2-7; D may correspond to TRBD1 or TRBD2 (6 bases each). The V gene lost 2 bases and the J gene lost 3 bases, with 14 bases spanning the gap. Looked up from germline, CDR1 is SQVTM and CDR2 is ANQGSEA. The CDR3 loop spans 14 amino acids. The CDR3, as DNA: TGCAGCGTTGAAATCGCGGGACAAAGCTACGAGCAGTACTTC. Protein sequence: CSVEIAGQSYEQYF.

The rearrangement joins TRBV6-1 to TRBJ2-1; 9 bases match TRBD1. Germline CDR1 reads MNHNS; CDR2 reads SASEGT. This CDR3 has 14 residues. V trimming: 2 bases; J trimming: 8 bases; junction bases outside the gene matches: 4. The CDR3 loop is CASSETRQGDEQFF. Written as DNA, the CDR3 is TGTGCCAGCAGTGAAACGAGACAGGGGGATGAGCAGTTCTTC.

The gene calls are TRBV2 and TRBJ2-1; D possibly corresponds to TRBD2 (7 bases). CDR1 and CDR2 (germline): SNHLY, FYNNEI. Trimming stripped 5 bases from V and 5 bases from J, with 16 bases between. The CDR3 loop spans 15 amino acids. The CDR3 coding sequence is TGTGCCAGCAGTCCCCCGGGGGGCCAAAACAATGAGCAGTTCTTC. Protein product: CASSPPGGQNNEQFF.

V is TRBV19 and J is TRBJ2-7, with D perhaps given as TRBD1 or TRBD2 (5 bases each). V was trimmed by 9 bases and J by 2 bases, leaving 14 bases between them. Germline V lookup: CDR1 LNHDA, CDR2 SQIVND (reference sequence). The CDR3 runs 13 residues. The DNA for the CDR3 is TGTGCCAGCGGGGCAAGTCCTACCTACGAGCAGTACTTC. Translation gives CASGASPTYEQYF.

The chain uses TRBV6-6 and TRBJ1-4, with 11 bases that match TRBD1. The junction had 1 base not matched to a gene; V was cut back by 6 bases and J by 7 bases. Germline values: CDR1 MNHNY, CDR2 SVGAGI (reference sequence). The CDR3 consists of 13 residues. CDR3 residues: CASRDRGLEKLFF. The DNA for the CDR3 is TGTGCCAGCAGGGACAGGGGGCTTGAAAAACTGTTTTTT.

In DNA form, the CDR3 reads TGTGCCAGCACTAGCGGGGAGGGAGAGACCCAGTACTTC. Encoded protein: CASTSGEGETQYF. J is TRBJ2-5 and V is TRBV2, with TRBD2 identical over 9 bases. The CDR3 extends over 13 amino acids. The germline V gene encodes CDR1 SNHLY and CDR2 FYNNEI. The trim removed 7 bases at V and 4 bases at J, leaving 4 bases unmatched.

This clone was counted between two and nine times. The genes are TRBV6-6 and TRBJ1-5; D not resolved. The CDR3 runs 16 residues. Germline CDR1 MNHNY, CDR2 SVGAGI (reference sequence). The V end lost 0 bases, the J end lost 5 bases, and 14 bases lay between the germline ends. The CDR3 sequence: CASSYSALSDYQPQHF. CDR3 coding DNA: TGTGCCAGCAGTTACTCGGCGCTAAGTGATTATCAGCCCCAGCATTTT.

Concerning this clone itself: Within the sample, other DNA sequences also encode this same CDR3. The chain links TRBV12-3 or TRBV12-4 to TRBJ1-1; the D is unclear. The CDR3 loop spans 13 amino acids. Trimming took 5 bases from V and 0 from J, leaving 7 bases between them. CDR3 in amino acids: CASSLQMNTEAFF. The CDR3 DNA sequence: TGTGCCAGCAGTCTCCAGATGAACACTGAAGCTTTCTTT.

This clone has only one observation. The chain uses TRBV10-3 and TRBJ1-6, with a tentative D call TRBD1 (5 bases). Deletions cut 6 bases from V and 7 bases from J, with 22 bases between. The CDR3 sequence is 17 residues long. Germline assignment: CDR1 ENHRY and CDR2 SYGVKD. The CDR3 loop reads CAISARGGIRLNSPLHF. The CDR3 coding sequence is TGTGCCATCAGCGCCCGGGGGGGGATAAGGTTGAATTCACCCCTCCACTTT.